The 27 T cell receptor beta chains in this list originate from one sample, sequenced in a study of CD8+ T cells in alopecia areata. Extracted RNA was reverse transcribed into cDNA, the sequencing template. The repertoire was sequenced with immunoSEQ multiplex PCR; TCRdb's copy has only in-frame clones and lacks some. The repertoire holds about 150,000 clones, with approximately 53% as singletons. Sequencing used CD8+ T cells sorted from blood, obtained at week 0. The receptor source for this set is a human donor with alopecia areata.

This rearrangement joins TRBV25-1 to TRBJ2-5; D unresolved. Per germline, CDR1 MGHDK and CDR2 SYGVNS. V lost 3 bases and J 5 bases, leaving 7 bases between the germline ends. The CDR3 loop spans 12 amino acids. In DNA, the CDR3 is TGTGCCAGCAGTGATCTCGGGGAGACCCAGTACTTC. It is translated as CASSDLGETQYF. Full variable domain (remainder filled in from reference TRBV25-1 and TRBJ2-5): EADIYQTPRYLVIGTGKKITLECSQTMGHDKMYWYQQDPGMELHLIHYSYGVNSTEKGDLSSESTVSRIRTEHFPLTLESARPSHTSQYLCASSDLGETQYFGPGTRLLVL.

The chain joins TRBV27 to TRBJ2-6; D is unclear. This CDR3 comprises 16 residues. Deletions cut 6 bases from V and 0 bases from J, with 12 bases between. Germline values: CDR1 MNHEY, CDR2 SMNVEV (reference sequence). This chain's CDR3 is CASRPGQTSGANVLTF. CDR3 DNA: TGTGCCAGCAGACCGGGCCAAACCTCTGGGGCCAACGTCCTGACTTTC. The entire variable domain, with the rest obtained from reference TRBV27 and TRBJ2-6, is as follows: EAQVTQNPRYLITVTGKKLTVTCSQNMNHEYMSWYRQDPGLGLRQIYYSMNVEVTDKGDVPEGYKVSRKEKRNFPLILESPSPNQTSLYFCASRPGQTSGANVLTFGAGSRLTVL.

There are a few counts of this clone. The chain carries TRBV5-6 and TRBJ1-1; the D gene is possibly TRBD1 (5 bases). With 2 bases removed from V and 8 bases from J, the gap between germline ends came to 19 bases. Germline CDR1 and CDR2: SGHDT and YYEEEE. CDR3 length: 15 amino acids. CDR3 in DNA: TGTGCCAGCAGCTTATTACAAACAGGACACGGAGAAGCTTTCTTT. This codes for CASSLLQTGHGEAFF.

This sequence joins TRBV9 and TRBJ2-7, with D perhaps assigned TRBD1 or TRBD2 (7 bases each). This CDR3 has 13 residues. V shed 3 bases and J shed 6 bases, with 13 bases lying between them. Germline CDR1 and CDR2: SGDLS and YYNGEE. The CDR3 loop reads CASSDRGGSEQYF. CDR3 nucleotide sequence: TGTGCCAGCAGCGACAGGGGAGGGAGCGAGCAGTACTTC.

In its sample, this clone was seen a few times. The genes are TRBV11-2 and TRBJ1-2; TRBD1 matches 8 bases. CDR3 length equals 13 residues. Trimming removed 6 bases from V and 10 bases from J; junction bases left unmatched: 10. Germline CDR1 reads SGHAT; CDR2 reads FQNNGV. Here the CDR3 reads CASRDGQGSAYTF. The CDR3, as DNA: TGTGCCAGCAGAGACGGACAGGGTTCGGCCTACACCTTC.

This clone was seen more than once but under ten times. The CDR3 DNA follows: TGTGCCAGCAGCTGGATCCAGGGCCTGGGGACTGAAGCTTTCTTT. Protein: CASSWIQGLGTEAFF. This chain connects TRBV21-1 to TRBJ1-1; TRBD1, the D gene given by the table, was not confirmed from the DNA. TRBV21-1 is a pseudogene locus. CDR3 length equals 15 residues.

Concerning this clone itself: This CDR3 is also generated by other DNA sequences in the sample. The chain links TRBV4-3 to TRBJ1-2, with 7 bases aligning to TRBD1. Germline assignment: CDR1 LGHNA and CDR2 YSLEER. The ends lost 1 base at V and 4 bases at J; junction bases unmatched: 6. The CDR3 has 15 residues. The CDR3 here is CASSQGRQGGYGYTF. The DNA for the CDR3 is TGCGCCAGCAGCCAAGGCCGGCAGGGGGGCTATGGCTACACCTTC.

The chain is built from TRBV2 and TRBJ1-5; D ambiguous. The CDR3 consists of 14 residues. Trimming took 0 bases from V and 2 from J, leaving 5 bases between them. The germline gives CDR1 SNHLY, CDR2 FYNNEI. The CDR3 protein is CASSEAAGNQPQHF. CDR3 nucleotide sequence: TGTGCCAGCAGTGAAGCAGCCGGCAATCAGCCCCAGCATTTT.

The chain links TRBV29-1 to TRBJ2-3; TRBD2 matches at 8 bases. V gave up 5 bases and J gave up 2 bases; unmatched junction bases: 6. The CDR3 has 14 residues. From germline, CDR1 is SQVTM and CDR2 ANQGSEA. The CDR3 loop is CSVSGGEYTDTQYF. DNA of the CDR3: TGCAGCGTTTCCGGGGGGGAATACACAGATACGCAGTATTTT.

The rearrangement uses TRBV9 and TRBJ2-5; D is possibly TRBD1 (7 bases). Germline V lookup: CDR1 SGDLS, CDR2 YYNGEE. This CDR3 has 14 amino acids. V gave up 3 bases and J gave up 0 bases, with 9 bases separating them. CDR3 DNA: TGTGCCAGCAGCGGCAGGGGGGACCAAGAGACCCAGTACTTC. It translates to CASSGRGDQETQYF.

This clone occurred a few times. The V call is TRBV2, the J call TRBJ1-2, with 7 bases aligning to TRBD1. The germline gives CDR1 SNHLY, CDR2 FYNNEI. Trimming cost V 7 bases and J 1 base; bases outside gene matches: 9. The CDR3 has 15 amino acids. The CDR3, as DNA: TGTGCCAGCAATGGACAGGATCTCTTTAACTATGGCTACACCTTC. Translation: CASNGQDLFNYGYTF.

The CDR3 here is CSVEVEYEQYF. CDR3 nucleotides: TGCAGCGTTGAAGTGGAGTACGAGCAGTACTTC. The chain joins TRBV29-1 to TRBJ2-7; no reliable D call. CDR3 length equals 11 residues. Trimming cost V 1 base and J 4 bases, with 5 bases left between them. The germline gives CDR1 SQVTM, CDR2 ANQGSEA.

The chain combines TRBV6-5 with TRBJ1-5, with 7 bases identical to TRBD1. CDR1 and CDR2 (germline): MNHEY, SVGAGI. The CDR3 is 16 residues long. Trimming took 0 bases from V and 6 from J; bases not matched to a gene: 8. Here the CDR3 DNA reads TGTGCCAGCAGTTACTCGATGAACAGGGGAAGTCAGCCCCAGCATTTT. This sequence encodes CASSYSMNRGSQPQHF.

This chain joins TRBV30 and TRBJ2-7; D not certain. CDR1 and CDR2 from the germline V gene are GTSNPN and SVGIG (reference sequence). Trimming left V 5 bases short and J 3 bases short, with 8 bases between. The CDR3 covers 11 residues. CDR3 protein: CAWRVGYEQYF. The CDR3 DNA follows: TGTGCCTGGCGAGTGGGCTACGAGCAGTACTTC.

The chain uses TRBV4-3 and TRBJ2-7; D uncertain. V was clipped by 1 base and J by 6 bases, with 10 bases between them. CDR3 size: 13 residues. Germline V lookup: CDR1 LGHNA, CDR2 YSLEER. The CDR3 DNA sequence: TGCGCCAGCAGCCAAGTTATCGGGCGCGAGCAGTACTTC. It specifies CASSQVIGREQYF.

This clone came up a few times. Other DNA sequences in the sample encode the same CDR3. The rearrangement uses TRBV29-1 and TRBJ1-2, with D perhaps TRBD1 (6 bases). Trimming left V 5 bases short and J 2 bases short, with 6 bases between. Looked up from germline, CDR1 is SQVTM and CDR2 is ANQGSEA. This CDR3 spans 11 amino acids. The CDR3 reads CSVRGNYGYTF. The CDR3 region has the DNA TGCAGCGTTAGGGGGAACTATGGCTACACCTTC.

This clone was observed a handful of times. The chain carries TRBV6-1 and TRBJ2-3, with TRBD1 matching over 11 bases. The V gene end was trimmed by 4 bases and the J gene end by 4 bases; junction bases not matched to a gene: 1. CDR3 length equals 14 residues. Germline V lookup: CDR1 MNHNS, CDR2 SASEGT. This CDR3 is CASSGGQGADTQYF. In DNA, the CDR3 is TGTGCCAGCAGTGGGGGACAGGGGGCAGATACGCAGTATTTT.

This clone showed up just a few times. The chain joins TRBV2 to TRBJ1-2; TRBD1 aligns across 8 bases. This CDR3 is 18 amino acids long. V lost 7 bases and J lost 0; bases outside the gene matches: 16. Germline-derived CDR1 and CDR2 are SNHLY and FYNNEI. CDR3 in DNA: TGTGCCAGCACGCCCGTTGGGGCCAGGGGGCGAACTAACTATGGCTACACCTTC. Translating gives CASTPVGARGRTNYGYTF.

The chain joins TRBV4-3 to TRBJ2-7, with D maybe TRBD1 (6 bases). This CDR3 has 14 amino acids. V was pared by 0 bases and J by 3 bases, with 9 bases between. Germline V CDR1 and CDR2: LGHNA, YSLEER. This CDR3 reads CASSQETGNYEQYF. The CDR3 DNA sequence: TGCGCCAGCAGCCAAGAAACAGGGAACTACGAGCAGTACTTC.

The gene calls are TRBV7-9 and TRBJ1-1, with D unresolved. With 3 bases removed from V and 7 bases from J, the gap between germline ends came to 15 bases. Per the germline V gene, CDR1 is SEHNR and CDR2 is FQNEAQ (reference sequence). CDR3 length equals 14 residues. CDR3 nucleotide sequence: TGTGCCAGCAGCTTGGTGGGAGAAGGAAATGAAGCTTTCTTT. It is translated as CASSLVGEGNEAFF.

This rearrangement joins TRBV27 to TRBJ2-7; D is unresolved. Germline assignment: CDR1 MNHEY and CDR2 SMNVEV (reference sequence). This CDR3 is built from 15 residues. With 4 bases removed from V and 2 bases from J, the gap between germline ends came to 15 bases. CDR3 residues: CASSSGEAAPYEQYF. CDR3 coding DNA: TGTGCCAGCAGTTCCGGAGAGGCGGCCCCCTACGAGCAGTACTTC.

This clone was found a few times. The CDR3 here is CSVVGQSFGYTF. CDR3 coding DNA: TGCAGCGTTGTAGGCCAGTCCTTTGGCTACACCTTC. The chain couples TRBV29-1 to TRBJ1-2, with unresolved D. Trimming stripped 4 bases from V and 7 bases from J, with 13 bases between. The CDR3 has 12 residues. Germline CDR1 is SQVTM and CDR2 is ANQGSEA. The whole variable domain, remainder taken from reference TRBV29-1 and TRBJ1-2, is SAVISQKPSRDICQRGTSLTIQCQVDSQVTMMFWYRQQPGQSLTLIATANQGSEATYESGFVIDKFPISRPNLTFSTLTVSNMSPEDSSIYLCSVVGQSFGYTFGSGTRLTVV.

The V call is TRBV14, the J call TRBJ2-2; D gene unclear. V was cut by 5 bases and J by 4 bases, with 8 bases left in between. This CDR3 spans 13 amino acids. CDR1 is SGHDN and CDR2 is FVKESK in the germline V gene. The DNA for the CDR3 is TGTGCCAGCAGCTACACAGCCACCGGGGAGCTGTTTTTT. This encodes CASSYTATGELFF.

The chain employs TRBV4-3 and TRBJ1-4; D unclear. The CDR3 is 16 amino acids. Germline CDR1 reads LGHNA; CDR2 reads YSLEER. Between the trimmed V and J ends, which lost 1 base and 7 bases, there was a span of 16 bases. This CDR3 reads CASSQVLAESAEKLFF. For the CDR3, the DNA is TGCGCCAGCAGCCAAGTCTTAGCGGAGTCGGCTGAAAAACTGTTTTTT.

The rearrangement uses TRBV30 and TRBJ2-1, with D possibly TRBD2 on 5 matching bases. This CDR3 contains 13 residues. Germline V gene data show CDR1 as GTSNPN and CDR2 as SVGIG (reference sequence). V lost 0 bases, J lost 5 bases, and 8 bases lay in between. The CDR3 DNA reads as TGTGCCTGGAGTGTGAGCGGCAACAATGAGCAGTTCTTC. This codes for CAWSVSGNNEQFF. Full variable domain (remainder filled in from reference TRBV30 and TRBJ2-1): SQTIHQWPATLVQPVGSPLSLECTVEGTSNPNLYWYRQAAGRGLQLLFYSVGIGQISSEVPQNLSASRPQDRQFILSSKKLLLSDSGFYLCAWSVSGNNEQFFGPGTRLTVL.

This sequence joins TRBV11-2 and TRBJ2-7; TRBD1 matches 7 bases. Trimming took 3 bases from V and 3 from J; bases not matched to a gene: 5. The germline V gene encodes CDR1 SGHAT and CDR2 FQNNGV. CDR3 length: 14 amino acids. CDR3: CASSLGQQLYEQYF. CDR3 bases: TGTGCCAGCAGCTTGGGACAGCAACTCTACGAGCAGTACTTC.

The J gene is TRBJ2-7, the V gene TRBV5-6; D is possibly TRBD2 (5 bases). Germline V gene data show CDR1 as SGHDT and CDR2 as YYEEEE. V shed 3 bases and J shed 2 bases, with 15 bases lying between them. This CDR3 has 15 residues. For the CDR3, the DNA is TGTGCCAGCAGCTCCTTGGCCGGGATACCCTACGAGCAGTACTTC. Translated: CASSSLAGIPYEQYF. Based on the CDR3 plus reference TRBV5-6 and TRBJ2-7, the full variable domain is DAGVTQSPTHLIKTRGQQVTLRCSPKSGHDTVSWYQQALGQGPQFIFQYYEEEERQRGNFPDRFSGHQFPNYSSELNVNALLLGDSALYLCASSSLAGIPYEQYFGPGTRLTVT.